This TCR beta chain was documented in a study of pediatric ulcerative colitis. In regard to this clone: Its cognate antigen is unknown.

Study-wide findings and caveats: Two rectal CDR3 clonotypes occurred in all ulcerative colitis patients.

Trimming took 2 bases from V and 0 from J, leaving 11 bases between them. The CDR3 covers 16 residues. Germline loops: CDR1 MGHRA, CDR2 YSYEKL. This was a survey-level run. TCRdb's copy holds only in-frame clones and misses some; the assay was immunoSEQ multiplex PCR. The table records tens of thousands of clones, 87% of them present only once. The gene calls are TRBV4-1 and TRBJ2-1, with TRBD2 as a possible D gene (6 bases). Sequencing input: blood. The clonotype was recovered from a boy aged 10-17 years who was a control in a study of pediatric ulcerative colitis. Written as DNA, the CDR3 is TGCGCCAGCAGCCAAAACCTGCGGGACTCCTACAATGAGCAGTTCTTC. It encodes CASSQNLRDSYNEQFF.